These T cell receptor beta chains were read from a single sample in a study of blood T cell repertoires in COVID-19. Only in-frame clones appear in the TCRdb table, and some are missing; sequencing was by immunoSEQ multiplex PCR. Among tens of thousands of clones, about 89% were seen once, and the ten largest hold approximately 5.9%. Sample: peripheral blood. Receptor source: a man in his 70s with active COVID-19. CDR3s include the opening cysteine and the closing phenylalanine or tryptophan. D genes are given only for firm matches. Clone size, where shown, is once, few, many, or a class for clones that have expanded.

d_call	j_call	v_call	clone_size	cdr3_nt	cdr3_aa
TRBD1	TRBJ2-1	TRBV11-2	-	TGTGCCAGCAGTCCCAACAGGGGGTCTTACAATGAGCAGTTCTTC	CASSPNRGSYNEQFF
TRBD1	TRBJ2-3	TRBV10-3	-	TGTGCCATCAGTGACCCAGGACAGGGCACAGATACGCAGTATTTT	CAISDPGQGTDTQYF
-	TRBJ2-2	TRBV6-5	-	TGTGCCAGCAGTTACTTCGGGAACACCGGGGAGCTGTTTTTT	CASSYFGNTGELFF
-	TRBJ2-1	TRBV2	-	TGTGCCAGCAGTGCTAACGCATGGGGAGGCAATGAGCAGTTCTTC	CASSANAWGGNEQFF
-	TRBJ1-3	TRBV11-2	few	TGTGCCAGCAGCTTAGACAGATCTGGAAACACCATATATTTT	CASSLDRSGNTIYF
TRBD1	TRBJ2-5	TRBV5-1	-	TGCGCCAGCAGCTCAACAGGGGTTCAAGAGACCCAGTACTTC	CASSSTGVQETQYF
TRBD2	TRBJ2-3	TRBV3-1/TRBV3-2	-	TGTGCCAGCAGCCAAGACTCAACTAGCGGGGGAATCGATACGCAGTATTTT	CASSQDSTSGGIDTQYF
TRBD2	TRBJ2-3	TRBV10-2	few	TGCGCCAGCAGTGAGACTTCCGGGACTAGCGGCACAGATACGCAGTATTTT	CASSETSGTSGTDTQYF
-	TRBJ2-7	TRBV5-4	-	TGTGCCAGCAGCTCGCCGAGGCGCGGGGACGAGCAGTACTTC	CASSSPRRGDEQYF
TRBD1	TRBJ1-1	TRBV7-9	-	TGTGCCAGCAGCCTGACAGGGACTGGCACTGAAGCTTTCTTT	CASSLTGTGTEAFF
-	TRBJ1-4	TRBV3-1/TRBV3-2	-	TGTGCCAGTAGCCAAGAGGGCCGGGAGGAAAAACTGTTTTTT	CASSQEGREEKLFF
TRBD1	TRBJ1-5	TRBV2	-	TGTGCCAGCAGTCTAGGACAGGGACGTCAGCCCCAGCATTTT	CASSLGQGRQPQHF
TRBD1	TRBJ1-1	TRBV5-3	-	TGTGCCAGAAGCTTGAATCGGCAGGGGGCATCGTCCGAGACTGAAGCTTTCTTT	CARSLNRQGASSETEAFF
TRBD1	TRBJ1-2	TRBV5-1	-	TGCGCCAGCAGCTCAACAGGGGGCCCCTATGGCTACACCTTC	CASSSTGGPYGYTF
TRBD1	TRBJ1-4	TRBV6-5	once	TGTGCCAGCACTCTGGACAGGGTAGGCGAAAAACTGTTTTTT	CASTLDRVGEKLFF
TRBD1	TRBJ1-2	TRBV3-1/TRBV3-2	-	TGTGCCAGCAGCCGCGGGACAGCTACTAACTATGGCTACACCTTC	CASSRGTATNYGYTF
TRBD1	TRBJ2-1	TRBV5-6	-	TGTGCCAGCTCAATCGACAGGGCCTACAATGAGCAGTTCTTC	CASSIDRAYNEQFF
-	TRBJ2-6	TRBV28	-	TGTGCCAGCAGTTTACGGGGTCCTGGGGCCAACGTCCTGACTTTC	CASSLRGPGANVLTF
-	TRBJ2-1	TRBV7-8	-	TGTGCCAGCAGCTTAGGAAAGAGTAACAATGAGCAGTTCTTC	CASSLGKSNNEQFF
-	TRBJ2-1	TRBV4-1	-	TGCGCCAGCAGCCAAGTGAGGAATGAGCAGTTCTTC	CASSQVRNEQFF
-	TRBJ1-1	TRBV9	once	TGTGCCAGCAGCGTATCCAGCAGGGGGAACACTGAAGCTTTCTTT	CASSVSSRGNTEAFF
TRBD1	TRBJ2-1	TRBV19	-	TGTGCCAGTACCTGGGGACAGGGCCACTACAATGAGCAGTTCTTC	CASTWGQGHYNEQFF
TRBD1	TRBJ1-2	TRBV18	-	TGTGCCAGCTCACCCCGAGATGTCGGGCAGGGGGTTGGCGGCTACACCTTC	CASSPRDVGQGVGGYTF
TRBD1	TRBJ1-2	TRBV10-3	-	TGTGCCATCAGTGAGTCGAGGGACAGAAATGGCTACACCTTC	CAISESRDRNGYTF
TRBD1	TRBJ2-2	TRBV18	-	TGTGCCAGCTCACCGGGGACAGGGGCCCTTACCGGGGAGCTGTTTTTT	CASSPGTGALTGELFF
-	TRBJ2-1	TRBV18	-	TGTGCCAGCTCTCGGGGGACAGAATACAATGAGCAGTTCTTC	CASSRGTEYNEQFF
TRBD1	TRBJ2-5	TRBV5-1	-	TGCGCCAGCAGCTTGGCGGGACAGGCTTCCCAAGAGACCCAGTACTTC	CASSLAGQASQETQYF
TRBD1	TRBJ1-6	TRBV27	-	TGTGCCAGCAGTCCTACAGGGGGTAGCTCCTATAATTCACCCCTCCACTTT	CASSPTGGSSYNSPLHF
TRBD1	TRBJ2-2	TRBV6-6	few	TGTGCCAGCAGTTACCCTGGACAGGGGAGGGCCGGGGAGCTGTTTTTT	CASSYPGQGRAGELFF
TRBD2	TRBJ2-1	TRBV7-9	-	TGTGCCAGCAGCCCGGGTAGCGGGGGGGCCGGGTACCCTGAGCAGTTCTTC	CASSPGSGGAGYPEQFF
-	TRBJ1-2	TRBV9	-	TGTGCCAGCAGCGTAGGAGCAGGCCAGTCCATCTATGGCTACACCTTC	CASSVGAGQSIYGYTF
-	TRBJ2-3	TRBV7-3	-	TGTGCCAGCAGCTCCCAGGGAAGCACAGATACGCAGTATTTT	CASSSQGSTDTQYF
-	TRBJ2-1	TRBV11-3	once	TGTGCCAGCAGCTTAAAGCAGGGTAGGGATGAGCAGTTCTTC	CASSLKQGRDEQFF
TRBD2	TRBJ2-3	TRBV30	-	TGTGCCTGGAGTGTACGATTTAGCGGGGGGCCTCGTGCTAGCACAGATACGCAGTATTTT	CAWSVRFSGGPRASTDTQYF
-	TRBJ2-7	TRBV9	-	TGTGCCAGCAGCGTAGGCCAGTCCTACGAGCAGTACTTC	CASSVGQSYEQYF
-	TRBJ2-7	TRBV6-5	once	TGTGCCAGCAGTTCCCAACAGGGAGTAGGTGAGCAGTACTTC	CASSSQQGVGEQYF
-	TRBJ2-1	TRBV6-6	-	TGTGCCAGCAGAGACGACAGCAATGAGCAGTTCTTC	CASRDDSNEQFF
-	TRBJ2-2	TRBV11-1	-	TGTGCCAGCAGCTTAGCGAGGGCGAACACCGGGGAGCTGTTTTTT	CASSLARANTGELFF
-	TRBJ2-3	TRBV4-1	-	TGCGCCAGCACCCCATCAACAGGGAGCACAGATACGCAGTATTTT	CASTPSTGSTDTQYF
-	TRBJ1-5	TRBV19	-	TGTGCCAGTGAACAGGGCCGAGGGACGCCCCAGCATTTT	CASEQGRGTPQHF
TRBD1	TRBJ1-5	TRBV4-3	-	TGCGCCAGCAGCCAAGATAGAGGGGGCCCCAATCAGCCCCAGCATTTT	CASSQDRGGPNQPQHF
-	TRBJ2-1	TRBV12-3/TRBV12-4	-	TGTGCCAGCAGTTTAGTGGCTGAGCAGTTCTTC	CASSLVAEQFF
-	TRBJ2-3	TRBV7-9	-	TGTGCCAGCAGCTTAGGGCTAGCTGCTACGCAGTATTTT	CASSLGLAATQYF
-	TRBJ2-1	TRBV4-2	-	TGTGCCAGCAGCGACAGTTGGGGCGTAAATGAGCAGTTCTTC	CASSDSWGVNEQFF
-	TRBJ2-5	TRBV7-3	once	TGTGCCAGCAGCTACGGGATCCAAGAGACCCAGTACTTC	CASSYGIQETQYF
-	TRBJ2-1	TRBV29-1	-	TGCAGCGTTGAAGACGGTTACAATGAGCAGTTCTTC	CSVEDGYNEQFF
TRBD1	TRBJ1-2	TRBV7-2	once	TGTGCCAGCAGCTTATCCACAGGGGACTATGGCTACACCTTC	CASSLSTGDYGYTF
-	TRBJ1-1	TRBV7-8	-	TGTGCCAGCAGCCCTACGACGTGGACAGCGCAAGCTTTCTTT	CASSPTTWTAQAFF
-	TRBJ1-5	TRBV7-2	-	TGTGCCAGCGGCGGGGGCAATCAGCCCCAGCATTTT	CASGGGNQPQHF
TRBD2	TRBJ2-1	TRBV18	-	TGTGCCAGCTCACCACTTGCTCTAGCGGGGGGGCTGAATGAGCAGTTCTTC	CASSPLALAGGLNEQFF
TRBD1	TRBJ2-1	TRBV6-5	-	TGTGCCAGCAGTTACGGTCGTGCCAGGGGGAGTTCTGAGCAGTTCTTC	CASSYGRARGSSEQFF
TRBD1	TRBJ1-2	TRBV3-1/TRBV3-2	once	TGTGCCAGCAGCGGGACAGGCTATGGCTACACCTTC	CASSGTGYGYTF